Following are 2 T cell receptor beta chains from one sample sequenced in a study of cytomegalovirus exposure and HLA in healthy donors (TCRdb year 2017). The receptor library was made with the immunoSEQ multiplex PCR assay. The multiplex PCR relied on a mix of 60 forward primers for TCR Vbeta segments and 13 reverse primers for TCR Jbeta segments. This is the immuneACCESS table as TCRdb keeps it, with only in-frame sequences that have V and J called. A part of the clones is gone; compared with another copy, unresolved V genes explain less than half, and the rest is unexplained. Across this sample there are about 110,000 clones, with approximately 78% seen only once. Of the sample, roughly 1.3% is held by the ten largest clones. Sequenced: PBMCs. These receptors were taken from a woman aged 25 to 39 in good health and CMV-seronegative.

This chain joins TRBV30 and TRBJ2-1; D might be TRBD1 (6 bases). Deletions cut 4 bases from V and 0 bases from J, with 19 bases between. Germline V gene lookup returns CDR1 GTSNPN and CDR2 SVGIG (reference sequence). The CDR3 totals 17 residues. CDR3 loop: CAWKRRGTKYSYNEQFF. The CDR3 region has the DNA TGTGCCTGGAAGCGCAGGGGCACAAAATACTCCTACAATGAGCAGTTCTTC.

This clone was detected a few times. This chain uses TRBV5-4 with TRBJ2-7; 7 bases fit TRBD1. The CDR3 is 14 residues long. Germline V gene data show CDR1 as SGHNT and CDR2 as YYREEE (reference sequence). Unmatched junction bases numbered 5, after V lost 1 base and J lost 4 bases. CDR3 nucleotides: TGTGCCAGCAGCTTGCAAGACAGGGTGTACGAGCAGTACTTC. Translating gives CASSLQDRVYEQYF.